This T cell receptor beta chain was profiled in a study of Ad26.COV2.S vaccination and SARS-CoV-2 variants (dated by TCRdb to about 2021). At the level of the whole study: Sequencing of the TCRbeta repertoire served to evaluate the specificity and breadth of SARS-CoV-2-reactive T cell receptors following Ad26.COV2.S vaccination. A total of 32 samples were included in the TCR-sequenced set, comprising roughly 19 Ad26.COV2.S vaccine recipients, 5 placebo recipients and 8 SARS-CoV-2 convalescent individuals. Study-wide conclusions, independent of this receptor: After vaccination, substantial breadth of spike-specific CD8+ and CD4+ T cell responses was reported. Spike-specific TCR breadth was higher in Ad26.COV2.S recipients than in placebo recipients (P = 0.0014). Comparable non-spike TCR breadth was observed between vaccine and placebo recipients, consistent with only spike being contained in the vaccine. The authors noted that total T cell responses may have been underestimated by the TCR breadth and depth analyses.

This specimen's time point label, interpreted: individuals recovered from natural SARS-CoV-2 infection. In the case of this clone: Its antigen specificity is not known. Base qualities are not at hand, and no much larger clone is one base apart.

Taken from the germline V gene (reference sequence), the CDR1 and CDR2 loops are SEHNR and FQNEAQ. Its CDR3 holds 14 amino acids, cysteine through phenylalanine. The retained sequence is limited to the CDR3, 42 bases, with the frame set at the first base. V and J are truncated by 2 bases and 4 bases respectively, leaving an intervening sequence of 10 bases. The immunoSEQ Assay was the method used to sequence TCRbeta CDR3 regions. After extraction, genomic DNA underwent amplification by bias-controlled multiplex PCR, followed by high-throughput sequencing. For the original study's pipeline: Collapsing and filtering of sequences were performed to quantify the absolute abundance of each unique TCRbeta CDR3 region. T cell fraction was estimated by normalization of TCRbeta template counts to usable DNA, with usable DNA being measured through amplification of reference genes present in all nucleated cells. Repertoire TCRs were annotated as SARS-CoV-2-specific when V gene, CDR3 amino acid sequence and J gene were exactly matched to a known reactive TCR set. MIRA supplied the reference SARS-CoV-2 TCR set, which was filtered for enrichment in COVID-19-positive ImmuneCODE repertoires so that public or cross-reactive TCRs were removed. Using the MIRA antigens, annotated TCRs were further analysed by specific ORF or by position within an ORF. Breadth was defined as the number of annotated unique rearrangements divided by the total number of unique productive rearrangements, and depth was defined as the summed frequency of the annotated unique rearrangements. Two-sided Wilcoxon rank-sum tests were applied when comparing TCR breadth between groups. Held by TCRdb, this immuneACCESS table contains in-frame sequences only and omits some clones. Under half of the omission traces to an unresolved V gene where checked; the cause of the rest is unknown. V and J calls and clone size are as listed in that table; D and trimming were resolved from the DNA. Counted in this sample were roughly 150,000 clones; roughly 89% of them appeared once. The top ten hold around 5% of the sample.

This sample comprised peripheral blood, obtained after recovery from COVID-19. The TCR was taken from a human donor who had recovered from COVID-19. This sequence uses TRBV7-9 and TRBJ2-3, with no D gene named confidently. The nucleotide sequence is TGTGCCAGCAGCTTATTCGATGCGGCAGATACGCAGTATTTT. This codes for CASSLFDAADTQYF. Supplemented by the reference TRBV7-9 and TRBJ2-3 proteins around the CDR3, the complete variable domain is DTGVSQNPRHKITKRGQNVTFRCDPISEHNRLYWYRQTLGQGPEFLTYFQNEAQLEKSRLLSDRFSAERPKGSFSTLEIQRTEQGDSAMYLCASSLFDAADTQYFGPGTRLTVL.